One sample yielded the 23 T cell receptor beta chains listed below, sequenced in a study of beta chain features in type 1 diabetes. Sequencing targeted expressed TCRB transcripts, as all isolated RNA had been reverse transcribed. The data were produced by immunoSEQ multiplex PCR, yet TCRdb's version contains in-frame clones alone and is incomplete. The sample holds hundreds of thousands of clones, roughly a sixth seen once. The sequencing input was naive CD4+ T cells from blood. The source is a man aged 18 to 35 in good health.

The CDR3 DNA follows: TGTGCCAGTAGTACCGGACAGTCGGTCTACAATGAGCAGTTCTTC. Protein: CASSTGQSVYNEQFF. V is TRBV19 and J is TRBJ2-1, with D maybe TRBD1 (6 bases). Germline V gives CDR1 LNHDA, CDR2 SQIVND (reference sequence). This CDR3 is built from 15 residues. The ends were cut back, 4 bases at V and 3 bases at J, with 13 bases in the middle.

There are a few counts of this clone. V usage is TRBV5-1 and J usage is TRBJ2-1, with D possibly TRBD2 on 6 matching bases. From germline, CDR1 is SGHRS and CDR2 YFSETQ. Trimming shortened V by 2 bases and J by 1 base, and 16 bases separated the two germline ends. The CDR3 extends over 17 amino acids. The CDR3 DNA follows: TGCGCCAGCAGCTTACTCCGGGACTTAAAGTCCTACAATGAGCAGTTCTTC. Translated, it gives CASSLLRDLKSYNEQFF. Full variable domain (remainder filled in from reference TRBV5-1 and TRBJ2-1): KAGVTQTPRYLIKTRGQQVTLSCSPISGHRSVSWYQQTPGQGLQFLFEYFSETQRNKGNFPGRFSGRQFSNSRSEMNVSTLELGDSALYLCASSLLRDLKSYNEQFFGPGTRLTVL.

This chain connects TRBV6-5 to TRBJ1-2; D gene uncertain. Trimming left V 4 bases short and J 0 bases short, with 6 bases between. The CDR3 spans 13 residues. Per the germline V gene, CDR1 is MNHEY and CDR2 is SVGAGI. The CDR3 spells CASSLDANYGYTF. DNA of the CDR3: TGTGCCAGCAGTTTGGATGCTAACTATGGCTACACCTTC.

The chain carries TRBV2 and TRBJ2-3; no definite D call. V dropped 6 bases and J dropped 1 base, with 5 bases sitting between them. The CDR3 is 12 residues long. CDR1 and CDR2 (germline): SNHLY, FYNNEI. CDR3 nucleotide sequence: TGTGCCAGCAGAGTTGGCACAGATACGCAGTATTTT. The encoded protein is CASRVGTDTQYF.

The V and J genes are TRBV6-5 and TRBJ1-2; D is undetermined. The CDR3 loop spans 13 amino acids. V was shortened by 6 bases and J by 8 bases, with 16 bases between the two germline ends. Germline V gene lookup returns CDR1 MNHEY and CDR2 SVGAGI. The CDR3 region has the DNA TGTGCCAGCAGCCAACAGTATAGCCACGGCTACACCTTC. Translation: CASSQQYSHGYTF.

A few counts support this clone. This chain uses TRBV7-9 with TRBJ2-1; D may be TRBD1 (5 bases). The CDR3 totals 15 residues. Germline V gene sequence: CDR1 SEHNR, CDR2 FQNEAQ (reference sequence). V shed 6 bases and J shed 3 bases, with 15 bases lying between them. The chain's CDR3 is CASSLKGFGYNEQFF. Written as DNA, the CDR3 is TGTGCCAGCAGTTTAAAGGGGTTTGGCTACAATGAGCAGTTCTTC.

This clone was found a few times. The sample has other DNA sequences that encode this CDR3 too. V and J are TRBV18 and TRBJ2-3, with D hard to call. Germline CDR1 is KGHSH and CDR2 is LQKENI. The germline V and J ends were trimmed by 1 base and 6 bases, with 2 bases remaining between them. This CDR3 contains 11 residues. For the CDR3, the DNA is TGTGCCAGCTCACCACGTGATACGCAGTATTTT. Translation: CASSPRDTQYF.

On this clone itself: This CDR3 is also generated by other DNA sequences in the sample. The chain is built from TRBV7-2 and TRBJ2-2; D is uncertain. The CDR3 covers 13 residues. Germline CDR1 and CDR2: SGHTA and FQGNSA. V was shortened by 6 bases and J by 0 bases, with 5 bases between the two germline ends. DNA of the CDR3: TGTGCCAGCAGTTCCACGAACACCGGGGAGCTGTTTTTT. Its protein is CASSSTNTGELFF.

CDR3 DNA sequence: TGCAGCGTTAGAGACAGCCAAGAGACCCAGTACTTC. It codes for CSVRDSQETQYF. This chain links TRBV29-1 with TRBJ2-5; weak D call: TRBD1 (5 bases). CDR3 length equals 12 residues. V dropped 5 bases and J dropped 1 base, with 8 bases sitting between them. Germline CDR1 and CDR2: SQVTM and ANQGSEA. Full variable domain (remainder filled in from reference TRBV29-1 and TRBJ2-5): SAVISQKPSRDICQRGTSLTIQCQVDSQVTMMFWYRQQPGQSLTLIATANQGSEATYESGFVIDKFPISRPNLTFSTLTVSNMSPEDSSIYLCSVRDSQETQYFGPGTRLLVL.

This clone was picked up a small number of times. The chain recombines TRBV29-1 with TRBJ1-2, with D possibly TRBD1 on 5 matching bases. The V end lost 6 bases, the J end lost 0 bases, and 14 bases lay between the germline ends. Germline loops: CDR1 SQVTM, CDR2 ANQGSEA. This CDR3 region has 14 residues. CDR3 DNA sequence: TGCAGCGTCTCAGGGATTGGGCCTAACTATGGCTACACCTTC. Translation gives CSVSGIGPNYGYTF. Using reference TRBV29-1 and TRBJ1-2 for the parts outside the CDR3, the full variable domain is SAVISQKPSRDICQRGTSLTIQCQVDSQVTMMFWYRQQPGQSLTLIATANQGSEATYESGFVIDKFPISRPNLTFSTLTVSNMSPEDSSIYLCSVSGIGPNYGYTFGSGTRLTVV.

The rearrangement joins TRBV7-3 to TRBJ1-1; possible D gene TRBD1, 6 bases. V was pared by 6 bases and J by 5 bases, with 19 bases between. CDR1 SGHTA and CDR2 FQGTGA come from the germline V gene. This CDR3 is 15 amino acids long. The CDR3 nucleotides are TGTGCCAGCAGTTTTACTCTAGGGGGGCGTACTGAAGCTTTCTTT. This gives the protein CASSFTLGGRTEAFF.

This sequence joins TRBV25-1 and TRBJ2-1; D not resolved. The germline CDR1 and CDR2 sequences are MGHDK and SYGVNS. V was trimmed by 6 bases and J by 7 bases, leaving 13 bases between them. The CDR3 extends over 13 amino acids. The CDR3 bases are TGTGCCAGCAGCCACCCCCGGATTAATGAGCAGTTCTTC. This translates into CASSHPRINEQFF.

V usage is TRBV6-4 and J usage is TRBJ1-2; weak D call: TRBD1 (6 bases). This CDR3 spans 14 amino acids. V was clipped by 4 bases and J by 4 bases, with 13 bases between them. Germline V CDR1 and CDR2: MRHNA, SNTAGT. The CDR3 DNA follows: TGTGCCAGCAGTGCGTTTCAGGACAGCTATGGCTACACCTTC. Residues: CASSAFQDSYGYTF.

This chain links TRBV28 with TRBJ2-1; 11 nucleotides match TRBD1. CDR1 MDHEN and CDR2 SYDVKM come from the germline V gene. The CDR3 loop spans 17 amino acids. V gave up 5 bases and J gave up 4 bases; unmatched junction bases: 10. The CDR3 nucleotides read TGTGCCAGCAGTGGACAGGGGGCCCGGGTGCCATACAATGAGCAGTTCTTC. The encoded protein is CASSGQGARVPYNEQFF. Using reference TRBV28 and TRBJ2-1 for the parts outside the CDR3, the full variable domain is DVKVTQSSRYLVKRTGEKVFLECVQDMDHENMFWYRQDPGLGLRLIYFSYDVKMKEKGDIPEGYSVSREKKERFSLILESASTNQTSMYLCASSGQGARVPYNEQFFGPGTRLTVL.

A few counts support this clone. The chain joins TRBV5-6 to TRBJ1-5; D ambiguous. Germline CDR1 SGHDT, CDR2 YYEEEE. The CDR3 covers 16 residues. V gave up 1 base and J gave up 0 bases, with 11 bases separating them. Written as DNA, the CDR3 is TGTGCCAGCAGCTTGCGGTCGACTTCTAGCAATCAGCCCCAGCATTTT. It is translated as CASSLRSTSSNQPQHF.

This chain uses TRBV6-6 with TRBJ1-6; TRBD1 is a possible D gene (6 bases). The ends were cut back, 2 bases at V and 8 bases at J, with 10 bases in the middle. Germline V gene data show CDR1 as MNHNY and CDR2 as SVGAGI (reference sequence). The CDR3 spans 14 residues. CDR3 loop: CASSYQGRDSPLHF. The DNA of the CDR3 is TGTGCCAGCAGTTACCAGGGGCGGGATTCACCCCTCCACTTT.

V gene TRBV4-3 combines with J gene TRBJ2-7; D could derive from TRBD1 or TRBD2 (7 bases each). There are 16 residues in the CDR3. Trimming cost V 0 bases and J 1 base, with 13 bases left between them. Germline lookup yields CDR1 LGHNA and CDR2 YSLEER. The CDR3 sequence: CASSQENQGGSYEQYF. DNA of the CDR3: TGCGCCAGCAGCCAAGAAAACCAGGGGGGGTCCTACGAGCAGTACTTC.

The rearrangement links TRBV11-2 to TRBJ1-2; D gene uncertain. CDR1 SGHAT and CDR2 FQNNGV come from the germline V gene. CDR3 length: 11 amino acids. Deletions cut 1 base from V and 7 bases from J, with 4 bases between. CDR3 nucleotides: TGTGCCAGCAGCTTAGTAAGTGGCTACACCTTC. Translating it yields CASSLVSGYTF.

The chain combines TRBV4-2 with TRBJ2-2; D is undetermined. With 5 bases removed from V and 6 bases from J, the gap between germline ends came to 16 bases. Germline CDR1 reads LGHNA; CDR2 reads YNFKEQ. The CDR3 covers 15 residues. The CDR3 DNA sequence: TGTGCCAGCAGCTCTCGGCAGTCTTATGCCGGGGAGCTGTTTTTT. As protein: CASSSRQSYAGELFF.

The V gene is TRBV30, the J gene TRBJ1-3; D is unresolved. The V end lost 0 bases, the J end lost 0 bases, and 12 bases lay between the germline ends. This CDR3 comprises 16 residues. Germline V lookup: CDR1 GTSNPN, CDR2 SVGIG (reference sequence). CDR3 loop: CAWSVRGGRSGNTIYF. CDR3 coding DNA: TGTGCCTGGAGTGTTCGGGGTGGGCGCTCTGGAAACACCATATATTTT.

V and J are TRBV7-2 and TRBJ2-3, with no clear D. CDR1 is SGHTA, CDR2 FQGNSA, per germline. Trimming stripped 3 bases from V and 0 bases from J, with 4 bases between. The CDR3 covers 13 residues. The CDR3 bases are TGTGCCAGCAGCTTCGCTAGCACAGATACGCAGTATTTT. Protein sequence: CASSFASTDTQYF.

This chain connects TRBV7-9 to TRBJ2-7; the D gene could be TRBD1 or TRBD2 (5 bases each). Germline V gene data show CDR1 as SEHNR and CDR2 as FQNEAQ (reference sequence). Trimming shortened V by 3 bases and J by 0 bases, and 15 bases separated the two germline ends. This CDR3 spans 16 amino acids. CDR3 sequence: CASSFRQGPSSYEQYF. The CDR3 region has the DNA TGTGCCAGCAGCTTCCGGCAGGGACCCAGCTCCTACGAGCAGTACTTC.

The V call is TRBV28, the J call TRBJ1-1; D is undetermined. The V and J ends lost 3 bases and 7 bases respectively, with 6 bases between them. The CDR3 is 11 amino acids. The germline V gene has CDR1 MDHEN and CDR2 SYDVKM. The CDR3 spells CASSFLGEAFF. The CDR3 region has the DNA TGTGCCAGCAGTTTCTTGGGTGAAGCTTTCTTT. Complete variable domain (other parts from reference TRBV28 and TRBJ1-1): DVKVTQSSRYLVKRTGEKVFLECVQDMDHENMFWYRQDPGLGLRLIYFSYDVKMKEKGDIPEGYSVSREKKERFSLILESASTNQTSMYLCASSFLGEAFFGQGTRLTVV.